This T cell receptor (beta chain) came from a study of blood T cell repertoires in COVID-19. About the research overall: PBMCs, B-cell-depleted T cells, or T cells were the source of the cDNA or gDNA that made up the material.

Source study methods: The assay estimated nucleated cells by amplifying reference gene primers. The assay was immunoSEQ multiplex PCR, and TCRdb's table has in-frame clones only and misses some. V, J and clone size were drawn from that table, and D and trimming were deduced from the DNA. Here the sample spans around 380,000 clones, more than 70% being singletons. Trimming pared 9 bases from V and 4 bases from J, leaving 18 bases between. Germline CDR1 and CDR2: KGHSH and LQKENI. This CDR3 region has 14 residues. The source of this sequence is a man younger than 40 who had recovered from COVID-19. The chain couples TRBV18 to TRBJ1-1, with D maybe TRBD1 (5 bases). Source material: PBMCs or T cells enriched from blood (not recorded which). The CDR3 region has the DNA TGTGCCAGTTGGAGGGACGTTCACTCCACTGAAGCTTTCTTT. Its protein is CASWRDVHSTEAFF.